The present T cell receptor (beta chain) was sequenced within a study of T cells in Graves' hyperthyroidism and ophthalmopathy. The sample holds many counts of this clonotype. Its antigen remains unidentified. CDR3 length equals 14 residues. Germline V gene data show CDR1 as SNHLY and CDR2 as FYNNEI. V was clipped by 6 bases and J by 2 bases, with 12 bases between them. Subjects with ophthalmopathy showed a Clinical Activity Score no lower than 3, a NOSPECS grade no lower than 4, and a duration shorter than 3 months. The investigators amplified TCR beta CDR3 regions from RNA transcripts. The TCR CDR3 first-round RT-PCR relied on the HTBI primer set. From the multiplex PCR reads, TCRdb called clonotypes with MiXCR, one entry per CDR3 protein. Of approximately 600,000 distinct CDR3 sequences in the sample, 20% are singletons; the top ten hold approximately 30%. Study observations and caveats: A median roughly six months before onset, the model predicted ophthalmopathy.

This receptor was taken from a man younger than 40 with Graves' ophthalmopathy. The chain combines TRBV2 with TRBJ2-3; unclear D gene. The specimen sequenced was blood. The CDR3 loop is CASRKGPLTDTQYF. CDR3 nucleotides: TGTGCCAGCAGGAAAGGGCCCCTCACAGATACGCAGTATTTT.